The T cell receptor beta chain described here comes from a study of T cell changes during pregnancy in multiple sclerosis (dated by TCRdb to about 2019). Regarding the complete study: Changes in the T cell repertoire over the course of pregnancy were examined in this study in women with multiple sclerosis.

Turning to this clone: Its antigen is unknown. No much larger clone exists at a distance of one base, and base qualities are not known.

Relative to germline, V is 1 base shorter and J is 8 bases shorter, with 11 bases between their ends. The germline V gene yields SGHDN for CDR1 and FVKESK for CDR2. CDR3 length: 13 amino acids, cysteine to phenylalanine. Left in the record is the CDR3 DNA by itself, 39 bases read in frame from the first base. To prepare the library, the immunoSEQ multiplex PCR assay was applied. TCRdb mirrors the immuneACCESS table, restricted to in-frame sequences. Some clones are absent from its copies; in checked studies, under half trace to an unresolved V gene, and the reason for the others is unknown. The sample records some 77,000 clones, approximately 92% of which are singletons. Of the sample, 2% to 2.5% falls within the top ten clones.

The V gene is TRBV14 and the J gene is TRBJ1-1; the D region possibly corresponds to TRBD1 (6 bases align). Here the sequenced sample was peripheral blood, taken in the second trimester of pregnancy. This clonotype was obtained from a female donor in good health, enrolled as a control in a pregnancy study. The nucleotides are TGTGCCAGCAGCCAAGTGGTTACAGGGGAAGCTTTCTTT. This yields the protein CASSQVVTGEAFF.